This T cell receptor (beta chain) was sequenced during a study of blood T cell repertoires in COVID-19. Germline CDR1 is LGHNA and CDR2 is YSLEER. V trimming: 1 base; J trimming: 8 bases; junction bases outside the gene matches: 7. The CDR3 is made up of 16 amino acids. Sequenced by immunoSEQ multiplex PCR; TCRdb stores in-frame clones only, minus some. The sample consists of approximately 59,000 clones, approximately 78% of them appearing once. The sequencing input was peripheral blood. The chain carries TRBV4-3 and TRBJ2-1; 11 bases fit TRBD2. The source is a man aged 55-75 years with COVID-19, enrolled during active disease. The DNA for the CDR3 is TGCGCCAGCAGCCAAGTCCTAACTAGCGGGAGTTATGAGCAGTTCTTC. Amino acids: CASSQVLTSGSYEQFF.